The TCR beta chain under discussion was sequenced for a study of Graves' ophthalmopathy and Graves' hyperthyroidism. V was trimmed by 7 bases and J by 5 bases, leaving 14 bases between them. The CDR3 totals 13 residues. CDR1 is SGHTA and CDR2 is FQGTGA in the germline V gene. RNA transcripts provided the template for amplifying TCR beta CDR3 regions. The authors performed first-round RT-PCR with HTBI primers and then a second-round multiplex PCR. TCRdb independently ran MiXCR on the multiplex PCR reads; one entry per CDR3 protein. The sample gives around 1.1 million distinct CDR3 sequences, roughly 35% of which show up once; 11% is in the top ten.

This chain joins TRBV7-3 and TRBJ1-1; TRBD1 is a possible D gene (5 bases). This TCR was recovered from an adult man with Graves' hyperthyroidism. The sample comprised peripheral blood or thyroid tissue (not recorded which). As DNA, the CDR3 is TGTGCCAGCAACTGGCAGCAGGGTACTGAAGCTTTCTTT. This encodes CASNWQQGTEAFF.